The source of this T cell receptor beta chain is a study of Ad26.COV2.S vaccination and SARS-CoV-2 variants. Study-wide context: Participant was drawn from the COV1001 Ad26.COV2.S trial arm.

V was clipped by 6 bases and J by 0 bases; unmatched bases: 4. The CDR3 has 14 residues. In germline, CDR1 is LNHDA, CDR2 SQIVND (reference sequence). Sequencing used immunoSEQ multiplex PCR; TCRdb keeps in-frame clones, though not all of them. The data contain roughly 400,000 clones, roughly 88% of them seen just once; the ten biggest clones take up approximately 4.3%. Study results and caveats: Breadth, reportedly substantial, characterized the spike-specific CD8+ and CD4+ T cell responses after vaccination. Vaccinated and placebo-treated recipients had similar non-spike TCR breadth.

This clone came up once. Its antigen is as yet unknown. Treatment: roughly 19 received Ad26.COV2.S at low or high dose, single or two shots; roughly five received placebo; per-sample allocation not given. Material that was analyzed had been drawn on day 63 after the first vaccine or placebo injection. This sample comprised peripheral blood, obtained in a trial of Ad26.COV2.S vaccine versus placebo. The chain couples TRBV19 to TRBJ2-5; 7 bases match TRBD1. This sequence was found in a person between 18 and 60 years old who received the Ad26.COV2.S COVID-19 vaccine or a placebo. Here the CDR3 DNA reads TGTGCCAGTAGAAGCAGGGGGTACCAAGAGACCCAGTACTTC. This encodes CASRSRGYQETQYF. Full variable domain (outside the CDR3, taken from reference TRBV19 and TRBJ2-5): DGGITQSPKYLFRKEGQNVTLSCEQNLNHDAMYWYRQDPGQGLRLIYYSQIVNDFQKGDIAEGYSVSREKKESFPLTVTSAQKNPTAFYLCASRSRGYQETQYFGPGTRLLVL.